The rows below give T cell receptor beta chains drawn from one sample of a study of T cell responses to AZD1222 COVID-19 vaccine. Assay used: immunoSEQ multiplex PCR; TCRdb lists only in-frame clones, some missing. The sample records some 110,000 clones, approximately 91% being singletons. The starting material was peripheral blood, obtained on day 0 of AZD1222 vaccination. These receptors all come from an adult in good health. Each CDR3 is given with its conserved first and last residue. The size field is filled for only some rows; it gives once, few, many or a size class.

V: TRBV4-1; size: .; J: TRBJ1-1; CDR3: CASSPPFGWRMNTEAFF
V: TRBV6-2/TRBV6-3; size: .; J: TRBJ2-5; CDR3: CASSKRQGTETQYF
V: TRBV6-5; size: .; J: TRBJ1-1; CDR3: CASSYSRQGGTEAFF
V: TRBV3-1/TRBV3-2; size: .; J: TRBJ1-4; CDR3: CASCQTGTLNEKLFF
V: TRBV10-3; size: .; J: TRBJ1-1; CDR3: CAISESTPTGNTEAFF
V: TRBV9; size: .; J: TRBJ1-4; CDR3: CASSVEGRNNEKLFF
V: TRBV13; size: .; J: TRBJ1-2; CDR3: CASSLEFMGTGLGYGYTF
V: TRBV9; size: .; J: TRBJ2-2; CDR3: CASSPSQGANTGELFF
V: TRBV14; size: .; J: TRBJ2-6; CDR3: CASRFSTGLGPGANVLTF
V: TRBV27; size: .; J: TRBJ1-2; CDR3: CASSPQTGWLRGYGYTF
V: TRBV12-5; size: few; J: TRBJ2-4; CDR3: CASGLPTRGGEVRYF
V: TRBV6-5; size: .; J: TRBJ2-7; CDR3: CASSYRTGVSYEQYF
V: TRBV7-2; size: .; J: TRBJ2-7; CDR3: CASSPQSSGEYEQYF
V: TRBV9; size: .; J: TRBJ2-3; CDR3: CASSSSGGRTDTQYF
V: TRBV9; size: .; J: TRBJ2-2; CDR3: CASSVYGGQNTGELFF
V: TRBV10-3; size: .; J: TRBJ2-5; CDR3: CAISESGGTGAAETQYF
V: TRBV5-1; size: once; J: TRBJ1-2; CDR3: CASSQIWSRGYTF
V: TRBV6-5; size: .; J: TRBJ2-6; CDR3: CASTRDLRANVLTF
V: TRBV6-5; size: .; J: TRBJ2-1; CDR3: CASSYPGGGGRYEQFF
V: TRBV7-2; size: .; J: TRBJ2-1; CDR3: CASSLGGGSEQFF
V: TRBV29-1; size: .; J: TRBJ1-1; CDR3: CSVAFSGTEAFF
V: TRBV12-5; size: .; J: TRBJ2-3; CDR3: CASGLGPEGGFRISTDTQYF
V: TRBV11-2; size: .; J: TRBJ1-2; CDR3: CASSFLESYGYTF
V: TRBV10-3; size: .; J: TRBJ1-4; CDR3: CAISNRGGEKLFF
V: TRBV7-3; size: .; J: TRBJ2-3; CDR3: CASSYSGGAVPHTDTQYF
V: TRBV3-1/TRBV3-2; size: .; J: TRBJ2-5; CDR3: CASSQEGIVGETGQYF
V: TRBV12-3/TRBV12-4; size: .; J: TRBJ1-2; CDR3: CASSPNVVYGYTF
V: TRBV29-1; size: .; J: TRBJ1-2; CDR3: CSVDGGGKNYGYTF
V: TRBV25-1; size: .; J: TRBJ1-1; CDR3: CASSEAKGLNTEAFF
V: TRBV5-1; size: once; J: TRBJ2-7; CDR3: CASSKNPQGVAYEQYF
V: TRBV5-1; size: few; J: TRBJ1-1; CDR3: CASSSLVENTEAFF
V: TRBV12-5; size: .; J: TRBJ1-1; CDR3: CASGLVLGRDMNTEAFF
V: TRBV29-1; size: .; J: TRBJ2-1; CDR3: CSVDRDGYNEQFF
V: TRBV9; size: .; J: TRBJ2-1; CDR3: CASSLLGVNSYNEQFF
V: TRBV25-1; size: .; J: TRBJ2-7; CDR3: CASSEQAASYEQYF
V: TRBV5-5; size: .; J: TRBJ2-4; CDR3: CASRRIGDSLAKNIQYF
V: TRBV5-5; size: .; J: TRBJ2-1; CDR3: CASRDTPYNEQFF
V: TRBV7-6; size: .; J: TRBJ2-4; CDR3: CASSLGPYRGLAKNIQYF
V: TRBV4-1; size: few; J: TRBJ2-3; CDR3: CASSQTRGQGARTDTQYF
V: TRBV10-1; size: .; J: TRBJ1-2; CDR3: CASSEPDFAQVYGYTF
V: TRBV6-5; size: .; J: TRBJ1-1; CDR3: CASRGGQGVRAFF
V: TRBV7-6; size: .; J: TRBJ1-4; CDR3: CASSSNPQGVEDIKEKLFF
V: TRBV5-4; size: .; J: TRBJ2-5; CDR3: CASRPGLRGETQYF
V: TRBV7-9; size: once; J: TRBJ2-7; CDR3: CASSPAGGKDEQYF
V: TRBV12-3/TRBV12-4; size: .; J: TRBJ1-5; CDR3: CASSYGGEQPQHF
V: TRBV7-9; size: .; J: TRBJ1-1; CDR3: CASSPPHGSRMNTEAFF
V: TRBV7-9; size: .; J: TRBJ2-1; CDR3: CASSSRDTGPHQGEQFF
V: TRBV29-1; size: .; J: TRBJ1-3; CDR3: CSVEDPMTGAGNTIYF
V: TRBV5-1; size: .; J: TRBJ2-3; CDR3: CASSETSRSTDTQYF
V: TRBV7-9; size: .; J: TRBJ2-7; CDR3: CASSLRDKAPKISYEQYF
V: TRBV6-5; size: .; J: TRBJ2-7; CDR3: CASTASYEQYF
V: TRBV5-5; size: .; J: TRBJ1-1; CDR3: CASSLIQIMNTEAFF
V: TRBV7-9; size: .; J: TRBJ2-6; CDR3: CASRDGPSGANVLTF
V: TRBV2; size: .; J: TRBJ1-4; CDR3: CASSDQVNEKLFF
V: TRBV4-1; size: .; J: TRBJ2-7; CDR3: CASSQEARGLAGASYEQYF